The clone carrying this T cell receptor beta chain has just a few counts. Germline CDR1 is SQVTM and CDR2 is ANQGSEA. The CDR3 spans 13 residues. V was pared by 2 bases and J by 6 bases, with 11 bases between. This specimen comes from a study of CD8+ T cells in alopecia areata. RNA, once extracted, was reverse transcribed into cDNA for use as the sequencing template. TCRdb keeps only in-frame clones here, not all; method: immunoSEQ multiplex PCR. Of roughly 200,000 clones detected, approximately 45% appear once; the ten largest clones hold 2.6%. Sample treatment: oral pan-JAK inhibitor, 5-10 mg twice daily.

The gene calls are TRBV29-1 and TRBJ1-5, with D possibly being TRBD1 (5 bases). This receptor was obtained from a human donor with alopecia areata. The material sequenced was CD4+ T cells sorted from blood, taken at approximately week 36, from a patient treated with tofacitinib. CDR3 protein: CSVEFGQGQPQHF. The CDR3 DNA reads as TGCAGCGTTGAATTCGGCCAGGGTCAGCCCCAGCATTTT.